Shown below are 3 T cell receptor beta chains from a single sample sequenced in a study of blood T cell repertoires in COVID-19. Profiled with immunoSEQ multiplex PCR; TCRdb holds only in-frame clones, not every one. The sample records some 120,000 clones, about 77% being singletons. The sequenced sample consisted of peripheral blood. All receptors come from a man of 80 years or more with acute or convalescent COVID-19.

V is TRBV9 and J is TRBJ2-3; 13 positions match TRBD2. Looked up from germline, CDR1 is SGDLS and CDR2 is YYNGEE. The CDR3 length is 17 residues. V was pared by 0 bases and J by 7 bases, with 8 bases of the junction left unmatched. In DNA form, the CDR3 reads TGTGCCAGCAGCGTAGGCCCCGGGACTAGCGGGGTTTATACGCAGTATTTT. It encodes CASSVGPGTSGVYTQYF.

CDR3 nucleotide sequence: TGTGCCAGCAGGACAGTTTTGGGCCCCCCTTTCGGCTACACCTTC. Protein product: CASRTVLGPPFGYTF. The V gene is TRBV7-9, the J gene TRBJ1-2, with a possible D match to TRBD1 (5 bases). Germline V CDR1 and CDR2: SEHNR, FQNEAQ (reference sequence). CDR3 length: 15 amino acids. V lost 6 bases and J lost 8, with 22 bases in between.

This clone was observed a few times. The chain recombines TRBV5-1 with TRBJ1-1, with D maybe TRBD1 (5 bases). V was shortened by 5 bases and J by 1 base, with 9 bases between the two germline ends. Germline-derived CDR1 and CDR2 are SGHRS and YFSETQ. The CDR3 extends over 13 amino acids. The CDR3 nucleotides read TGCGCCAGCAGGTGGGGCTGGAACACTGAAGCTTTCTTT. Protein sequence: CASRWGWNTEAFF.